This T cell receptor beta chain was recovered during a study of Ad26.COV2.S vaccination and SARS-CoV-2 variants. Study in general: In the study, Ad26.COV2.S was injected intramuscularly once, or twice 56 days apart.

The treatment is: 15 to 20 received Ad26.COV2.S at low or high dose, single or two shots; 5 received placebo; per-sample allocation not given. The samples were gathered on day 63 after the first injection of vaccine or placebo. An Ad26 vector carrying the Wuhan-strain SARS-CoV-2 spike served as the vaccine. Broader study findings: Recipients of either vaccine or placebo displayed similar breadth of non-spike TCRs. Vaccine recipients had higher spike-specific TCR breadth than placebo recipients.

Germline values: CDR1 SGHAT, CDR2 FQNNGV. V was clipped by 5 bases and J by 0 bases, with 14 bases between them. There are 15 residues in the CDR3. To note about this clone: Its target is unknown.

The table came from immunoSEQ multiplex PCR; TCRdb's copy has only in-frame clones and leaves some out. The sample lists 440,000 or so clones, 90% occurring once. The TCR sequence derives from a person aged 18-65 years who received the Ad26.COV2.S COVID-19 vaccine or a placebo. J is TRBJ2-7 and V is TRBV11-2; maybe TRBD1 (6 bases). The sample in question was peripheral blood, obtained in a trial of Ad26.COV2.S vaccine versus placebo. The CDR3 spells CASSVDRPSSYEQYF. The DNA for the CDR3 is TGTGCCAGCAGCGTGGACAGACCAAGCTCCTACGAGCAGTACTTC. Full variable domain (remainder filled in from reference TRBV11-2 and TRBJ2-7): EAGVAQSPRYKIIEKRQSVAFWCNPISGHATLYWYQQILGQGPKLLIQFQNNGVVDDSQLPKDRFSAERLKGVDSTLKIQPAKLEDSAVYLCASSVDRPSSYEQYFGPGTRLTVT.